The 6 T cell receptor beta chains below come from one sample, sequenced in a study of cytomegalovirus exposure and HLA in healthy donors. PCR involved 60 Vbeta and 13 Jbeta primers. The data were produced by immunoSEQ multiplex PCR, yet TCRdb's version contains in-frame clones alone and is incomplete. The sample gives about 190,000 clones, 74% of which show up once; 3.1% is in the top ten. Sequences were obtained from PBMCs. The source of these receptors is a woman in her twenties or thirties in good health and CMV-seropositive.

The chain uses TRBV6-5 and TRBJ2-3, with D tentatively TRBD1 (5 bases). CDR3 length: 14 residues. Trimming removed 2 bases at V and 4 bases at J, with 10 bases between. Germline CDR1 and CDR2: MNHEY and SVGAGI. The CDR3 DNA follows: TGTGCCAGCAGTTACCCGACAGCAGCAGATACGCAGTATTTT. It translates to CASSYPTAADTQYF.

This clone has only a few counts. V and J are TRBV19 and TRBJ2-2; the D is unclear. Germline V gives CDR1 LNHDA, CDR2 SQIVND (reference sequence). The length of the CDR3 is 16 residues. Trimming removed 1 base at V and 0 bases at J, with 9 bases between. CDR3 amino acids: CASSIVSPTNTGELFF. The DNA for the CDR3 is TGTGCCAGTAGTATAGTAAGCCCAACGAACACCGGGGAGCTGTTTTTT.

The chain employs TRBV7-8 and TRBJ2-3, with 10 nucleotides matching TRBD2. This CDR3 spans 16 amino acids. Germline V gives CDR1 SGHVS, CDR2 FQNEAQ. Trimming at V came to 1 base and at J to 4 bases, leaving 5 bases not matched to a gene. The CDR3 coding sequence is TGTGCCAGCAGCTTAGAGAGCGGGAGGGCCCCAGATACGCAGTATTTT. The encoded protein is CASSLESGRAPDTQYF.

The chain recombines TRBV5-4 with TRBJ2-7; 8 bases align to TRBD1. After removal of 2 bases from V and 3 bases from J, the junction contained 7 bases not matched to a gene. The CDR3 is 15 amino acids. The V gene's germline CDR1 is SGHNT and CDR2 YYREEE (reference sequence). In DNA form, the CDR3 reads TGTGCCAGCAGCTTCGGGGGTACAGGGGGCTACGAGCAGTACTTC. Translated: CASSFGGTGGYEQYF. The variable domain in full, completed from reference TRBV5-4 and TRBJ2-7, reads ETGVTQSPTHLIKTRGQQVTLRCSSQSGHNTVSWYQQALGQGPQFIFQYYREEENGRGNFPPRFSGLQFPNYSSELNVNALELDDSALYLCASSFGGTGGYEQYFGPGTRLTVT.

Comments on this clone: Distinct nucleotide sequences in the sample also encode this CDR3. The gene calls are TRBV18 and TRBJ2-3; D is ambiguous. Trimming stripped 3 bases from V and 4 bases from J, with 2 bases between. The CDR3 is 11 residues long. The germline V gene has CDR1 KGHSH and CDR2 LQKENI. The CDR3 protein is CASSPSDTQYF. CDR3 coding DNA: TGTGCCAGCTCACCCTCAGATACGCAGTATTTT. Drawing the rest from reference TRBV18 and TRBJ2-3, the complete variable domain is NAGVMQNPRHLVRRRGQEARLRCSPMKGHSHVYWYRQLPEEGLKFMVYLQKENIIDESGMPKERFSAEFPKEGPSILRIQQVVRGDSAAYFCASSPSDTQYFGPGTRLTVL.

V gene TRBV12-5 combines with J gene TRBJ2-3; 7 bases line up with TRBD1. V lost 0 bases and J lost 1; bases outside the gene matches: 4. From germline, CDR1 is LGHNT and CDR2 FRNRAP. CDR3 length: 16 residues. DNA for the CDR3: TGTGCTAGTGGTTTGGTACCGGACAGGCGCACAGATACGCAGTATTTT. Protein sequence: CASGLVPDRRTDTQYF. Looking up the rest from reference TRBV12-5 and TRBJ2-3 gives the full variable domain: DARVTQTPRHKVTEMGQEVTMRCQPILGHNTVFWYRQTMMQGLELLAYFRNRAPLDDSGMPKDRFSAEMPDATLATLKIQPSEPRDSAVYFCASGLVPDRRTDTQYFGPGTRLTVL.